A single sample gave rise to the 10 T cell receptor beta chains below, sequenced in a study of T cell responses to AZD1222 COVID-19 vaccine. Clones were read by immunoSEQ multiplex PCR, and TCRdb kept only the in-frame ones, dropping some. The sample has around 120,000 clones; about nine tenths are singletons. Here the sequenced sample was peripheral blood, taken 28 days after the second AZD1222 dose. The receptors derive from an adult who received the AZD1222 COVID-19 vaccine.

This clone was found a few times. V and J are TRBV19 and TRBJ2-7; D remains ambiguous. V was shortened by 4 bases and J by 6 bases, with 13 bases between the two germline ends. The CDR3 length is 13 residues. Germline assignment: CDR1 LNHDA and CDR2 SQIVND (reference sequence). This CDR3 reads CASSNRMPGEQYF. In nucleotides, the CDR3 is TGTGCCAGTAGTAATCGGATGCCGGGCGAGCAGTACTTC.

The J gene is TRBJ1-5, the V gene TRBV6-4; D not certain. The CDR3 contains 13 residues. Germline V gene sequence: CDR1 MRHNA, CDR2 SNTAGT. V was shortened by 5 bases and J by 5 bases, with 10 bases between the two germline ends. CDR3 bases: TGTGCCAGCAGTCCGGATTTATATCAGCCCCAGCATTTT. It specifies CASSPDLYQPQHF.

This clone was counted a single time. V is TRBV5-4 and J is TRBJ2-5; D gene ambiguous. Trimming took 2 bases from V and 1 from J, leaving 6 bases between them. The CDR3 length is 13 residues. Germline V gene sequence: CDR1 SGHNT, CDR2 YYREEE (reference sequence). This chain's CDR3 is CASSLPTQETQYF. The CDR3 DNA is TGTGCCAGCAGCTTACCCACCCAAGAGACCCAGTACTTC.

CDR3 amino acids: CASSESRGTGSSTDTQYF. The CDR3 bases are TGCGCCAGCAGTGAGTCAAGGGGGACAGGGTCTAGCACAGATACGCAGTATTTT. The chain is built from TRBV10-1 and TRBJ2-3, with 9 bases that match TRBD1. This CDR3 spans 18 amino acids. The V gene's germline CDR1 is WNHNN and CDR2 SYGVQD (reference sequence). V lost 0 bases to trimming and J lost 0 bases; unmatched junction nucleotides: 7.

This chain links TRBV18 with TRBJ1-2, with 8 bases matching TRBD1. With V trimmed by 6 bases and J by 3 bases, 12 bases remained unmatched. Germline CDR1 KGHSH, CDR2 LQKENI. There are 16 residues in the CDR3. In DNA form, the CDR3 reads TGTGCCAGCTCGCCAGGACAGGGTGCGACTCACTATGGCTACACCTTC. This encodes CASSPGQGATHYGYTF.

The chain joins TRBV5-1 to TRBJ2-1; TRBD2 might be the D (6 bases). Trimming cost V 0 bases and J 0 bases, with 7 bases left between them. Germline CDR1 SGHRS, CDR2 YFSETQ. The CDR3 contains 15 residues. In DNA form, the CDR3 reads TGCGCCAGCAGCTTGGAGGAGGGCTCCTACAATGAGCAGTTCTTC. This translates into CASSLEEGSYNEQFF.

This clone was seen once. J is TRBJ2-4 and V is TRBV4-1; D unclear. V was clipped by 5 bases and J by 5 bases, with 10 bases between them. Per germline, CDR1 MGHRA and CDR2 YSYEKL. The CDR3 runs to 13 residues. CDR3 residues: CASSSNTENIQYF. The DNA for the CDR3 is TGCGCCAGCAGCTCTAACACTGAAAACATTCAGTACTTC.

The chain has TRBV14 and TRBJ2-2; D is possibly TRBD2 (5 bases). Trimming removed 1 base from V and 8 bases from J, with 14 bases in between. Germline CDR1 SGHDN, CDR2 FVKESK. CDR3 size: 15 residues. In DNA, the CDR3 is TGTGCCAGCAGCCAAGCCGGAACCCCGGGGGGGGAGCTGTTTTTT. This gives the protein CASSQAGTPGGELFF. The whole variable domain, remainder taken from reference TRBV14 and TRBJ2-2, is EAGVTQFPSHSVIEKGQTVTLRCDPISGHDNLYWYRRVMGKEIKFLLHFVKESKQDESGMPNNRFLAERTGGTYSTLKVQPAELEDSGVYFCASSQAGTPGGELFFGEGSRLTVL.

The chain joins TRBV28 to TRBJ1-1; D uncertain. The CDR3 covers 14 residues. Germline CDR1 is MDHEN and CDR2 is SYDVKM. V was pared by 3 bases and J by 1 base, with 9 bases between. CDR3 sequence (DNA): TGTGCCAGCAGTTTTGGACCAACGAACACTGAAGCTTTCTTT. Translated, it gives CASSFGPTNTEAFF. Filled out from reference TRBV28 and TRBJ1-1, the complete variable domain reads DVKVTQSSRYLVKRTGEKVFLECVQDMDHENMFWYRQDPGLGLRLIYFSYDVKMKEKGDIPEGYSVSREKKERFSLILESASTNQTSMYLCASSFGPTNTEAFFGQGTRLTVV.

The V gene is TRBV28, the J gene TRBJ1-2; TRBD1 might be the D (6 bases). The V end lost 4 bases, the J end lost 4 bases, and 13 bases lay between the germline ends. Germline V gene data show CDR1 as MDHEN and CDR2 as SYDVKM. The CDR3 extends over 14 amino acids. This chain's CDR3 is CASSWRTVGYGYTF. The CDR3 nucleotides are TGTGCCAGCAGTTGGAGGACAGTCGGCTATGGCTACACCTTC.